The 25 T cell receptor beta chains listed next were all sequenced from one sample in a study of T-cell reconstitution after alpha-beta-depleted transplantation in children. A library of TCRbeta sequences, prepared with unique molecular identifiers, was generated. TCRdb called the PCR reads again in MiXCR, with one record for every CDR3 protein. This table holds 200,000 to 250,000 distinct CDR3 sequences, around 10% found once. The sequencing used PBMCs from the stem cell graft donor, collected from the stem cell graft. The receptor set was obtained from a human donor who donated a stem cell graft to a child with acute lymphoblastic leukemia.

The table lists this clonotype with a few counts. The chain is built from TRBV5-1 and TRBJ1-1; no definite D call. Germline V lookup: CDR1 SGHRS, CDR2 YFSETQ. The V gene lost 4 bases and the J gene lost 3 bases, with 16 bases spanning the gap. The CDR3 consists of 15 residues. The CDR3: CASSHLPAADTEAFF. CDR3 in DNA: TGCGCCAGCAGCCACTTACCGGCCGCGGACACTGAAGCTTTCTTT.

Many counts were recorded for this clonotype. The CDR3 DNA follows: TGTGCCAGCAGTTCGGGACAGATTCCGGCCGAGCAGTACTTC. This sequence encodes CASSSGQIPAEQYF. The chain carries TRBV6-5 and TRBJ2-7, with 7 positions matching TRBD1. The V gene's germline CDR1 is MNHEY and CDR2 SVGAGI. The trim removed 4 bases at V and 6 bases at J, leaving 9 bases unmatched. The CDR3 has 14 residues.

The CDR3 coding sequence is TGTGCCAGCAGCGTAGGGGTGGGTTCACCCCTCCACTTT. This translates into CASSVGVGSPLHF. The rearrangement uses TRBV9 and TRBJ1-6; D call uncertain. The V and J ends lost 0 bases and 9 bases respectively, with 7 bases between them. Germline CDR1 is SGDLS and CDR2 is YYNGEE. CDR3 length equals 13 residues. Looking up the rest from reference TRBV9 and TRBJ1-6 gives the full variable domain: DSGVTQTPKHLITATGQRVTLRCSPRSGDLSVYWYQQSLDQGLQFLIQYYNGEERAKGNILERFSAQQFPDLHSELNLSSLELGDSALYFCASSVGVGSPLHFGNGTRLTVT.

The chain joins TRBV5-1 to TRBJ2-1, with D unresolved. This CDR3 region has 14 residues. Germline V gene data show CDR1 as SGHRS and CDR2 as YFSETQ. Trimming shortened V by 0 bases and J by 8 bases, and 12 bases separated the two germline ends. The CDR3: CASSLEGVIHEQFF. CDR3 bases: TGCGCCAGCAGCTTGGAGGGCGTAATTCATGAGCAGTTCTTC.

The chain joins TRBV18 to TRBJ1-3; 7 nucleotides align to TRBD1. The CDR3 has 17 amino acids. With 1 base clipped from V and 0 bases from J, the junction kept 6 bases outside the gene matches. Germline values: CDR1 KGHSH, CDR2 LQKENI. In nucleotides, the CDR3 is TGTGCCAGCTCACCACGGGGGACAGTGATCTCTGGAAACACCATATATTTT. Its protein is CASSPRGTVISGNTIYF.

This clonotype was detected many times. This chain links TRBV4-1 with TRBJ1-6, with 9 bases that match TRBD1. The CDR3 is made up of 18 amino acids. Trimming at V came to 2 bases and at J to 5 bases, leaving 10 bases not matched to a gene. In germline, CDR1 is MGHRA, CDR2 YSYEKL. CDR3 nucleotide sequence: TGCGCCAGCAGCCAAAGATTCGATAGGACAGGGGATAATTCACCCCTCCACTTT. This codes for CASSQRFDRTGDNSPLHF.

This clonotype occurred many times. This chain joins TRBV12-3 or TRBV12-4 and TRBJ2-4, with 9 bases lining up with TRBD1. After removal of 8 bases from V and 1 base from J, the junction contained 6 bases not matched to a gene. CDR3 length: 15 amino acids. CDR3 in amino acids: CASRKQGAAKNIQYF. CDR3 coding DNA: TGTGCCAGCCGAAAACAGGGGGCGGCCAAAAACATTCAGTACTTC.

This chain links TRBV10-3 with TRBJ1-2; 12 bases are a match to TRBD1. The germline CDR1 and CDR2 sequences are ENHRY and SYGVKD. V trimming: 5 bases; J trimming: 7 bases; junction bases outside the gene matches: 5. The CDR3 is 14 amino acids. The DNA for the CDR3 is TGTGCCATCAGTCCCGGGACAGGGGGCGGTGGCTACACCTTC. It translates to CAISPGTGGGGYTF.

In the case of this clonotype: The CDR3 carries no conserved terminal phenylalanine or tryptophan, so it likely arises from a read error. This sequence joins TRBV29-1 and TRBJ1-1, with D maybe TRBD1 (6 bases). This CDR3 comprises 14 residues. V dropped 7 bases and J dropped 0 bases, with 15 bases sitting between them. CDR1 is SQVTM, CDR2 ANQGSEA, per germline. The chain's CDR3 is CSGGLGQVNTEAFL. CDR3 in DNA: TGCAGCGGGGGGCTGGGGCAAGTGAACACTGAAGCTTTCTTA.

This chain links TRBV21-1 with TRBJ1-2. TRBV21-1 is termed a pseudogene. The CDR3 spans 12 residues. In nucleotides, the CDR3 is TGTGCCAGCAGCAAAGAGATCTATGGCTACACCTTC. As protein: CASSKEIYGYTF.

J is TRBJ1-2 and V is TRBV20-1; 12 bases line up with TRBD1. V was pared by 6 bases and J by 8 bases, with 13 bases of the junction left unmatched. The CDR3 sequence is 15 residues long. Germline CDR1 DFQATT, CDR2 SNEGSKA (reference sequence). As DNA, the CDR3 is TGCAGTGCGAGAACTCGGGACAGGGGGCAGTGGGGCTACACCTTC. It yields the protein CSARTRDRGQWGYTF.

This clonotype was observed many times. The V call is TRBV20-1, the J call TRBJ2-7; 7 nucleotides align to TRBD1. Germline CDR1 DFQATT, CDR2 SNEGSKA (reference sequence). The CDR3 loop spans 12 amino acids. V was clipped by 6 bases and J by 7 bases; unmatched bases: 9. The CDR3 DNA is TGCAGTGCAAAACAGGGGTTGGGGGAGCAGTACTTC. Protein product: CSAKQGLGEQYF.

The rearrangement joins TRBV7-8 to TRBJ2-7, with D tentatively TRBD2 (5 bases). With 0 bases removed from V and 7 bases from J, the gap between germline ends came to 16 bases. The germline V gene has CDR1 SGHVS and CDR2 FQNEAQ. The CDR3 is 15 residues long. CDR3 loop: CASSLARTPPGEQYF. The CDR3 DNA sequence: TGTGCCAGCAGCTTAGCTCGGACCCCCCCGGGGGAGCAGTACTTC.

The gene calls are TRBV19 and TRBJ1-5; no definite D call. The CDR3 sequence is 15 residues long. Per germline, CDR1 LNHDA and CDR2 SQIVND (reference sequence). V was pared by 3 bases and J by 3 bases, with 12 bases between. CDR3 bases: TGTGCCAGTAGTATTAACCTACATTACAATCAGCCCCAGCATTTT. It encodes CASSINLHYNQPQHF.

This clonotype has just one count. The chain combines TRBV20-1 with TRBJ2-1; maybe TRBD1 (5 bases). The CDR3 covers 17 residues. V was cut by 3 bases and J by 7 bases, with 25 bases left in between. CDR1 is DFQATT, CDR2 SNEGSKA, per germline (reference sequence). The CDR3 nucleotides are TGCAGTGCTAGGGCCCCCCATTTAGGGGCCTTAGGAAATGAGCAGTTCTTC. It translates to CSARAPHLGALGNEQFF.

This clonotype was detected ten times or more. The chain is built from TRBV5-5 and TRBJ2-7; D uncertain. Germline V gene sequence: CDR1 SGHKS, CDR2 YYEKEE (reference sequence). The CDR3 runs to 14 residues. V lost 4 bases to trimming and J lost 0 bases, with 11 bases between them. Here the CDR3 reads CASSPDGISYEQYF. DNA of the CDR3: TGTGCCAGCAGCCCGGACGGCATCTCCTACGAGCAGTACTTC.

The CDR3 region is CATSDSRDRGLQPQHF. CDR3 DNA: TGTGCCACCAGTGATTCCCGGGACAGGGGTCTTCAGCCCCAGCATTTT. The chain employs TRBV24-1 and TRBJ1-5; the match to TRBD1 covers 10 bases. Germline-derived CDR1 and CDR2 are KGHDR and SFDVKD. V gave up 2 bases and J gave up 6 bases; unmatched junction bases: 6. This CDR3 comprises 16 residues.

The CDR3 nucleotides read TGTGCCACCAGCAGAGATAGGGGGGAGGGGACAGATACGCAGTATTTT. It specifies CATSRDRGEGTDTQYF. The chain combines TRBV15 with TRBJ2-3, with a weak D call TRBD2 (7 bases). Trimming left V 0 bases short and J 3 bases short, with 13 bases between. The CDR3 has 16 residues. Germline assignment: CDR1 LNHNV and CDR2 YYDKDF (reference sequence).

This clonotype was counted a few times. The rearrangement joins TRBV6-6 to TRBJ1-1; no reliable D call. The V and J ends lost 0 bases and 6 bases respectively, with 8 bases between them. Per the germline V gene, CDR1 is MNHNY and CDR2 is SVGAGI (reference sequence). The CDR3 has 13 amino acids. CDR3 residues: CASSYSPGPEAFF. The CDR3 region has the DNA TGTGCCAGCAGTTACTCTCCGGGTCCTGAAGCTTTCTTT.

The chain couples TRBV30 to TRBJ2-7; TRBD1 might be the D (5 bases). Trimming took 0 bases from V and 2 from J, leaving 11 bases between them. This CDR3 is built from 14 residues. Germline CDR1 GTSNPN, CDR2 SVGIG (reference sequence). CDR3 sequence (DNA): TGTGCCTGGAGTGTAGGACAACATACCTACGAGCAGTACTTC. As protein: CAWSVGQHTYEQYF.

This clonotype was counted between two and nine times. The chain uses TRBV10-3 and TRBJ2-7; no clear D. Trimming removed 3 bases from V and 5 bases from J, with 5 bases in between. Germline loops: CDR1 ENHRY, CDR2 SYGVKD. The CDR3 has 11 residues. The CDR3: CAISDMDEQYF. The CDR3 DNA reads as TGTGCCATCAGTGATATGGACGAGCAGTACTTC.

This clonotype has a count of ten or more. The V and J genes are TRBV27 and TRBJ2-7, with D perhaps matching TRBD1 (6 bases). The CDR3 is 17 residues long. Germline CDR1 reads MNHEY; CDR2 reads SMNVEV (reference sequence). Trimming removed 1 base at V and 0 bases at J, with 16 bases between. The CDR3 is CASSLYPSDRTSYEQYF. CDR3 sequence (DNA): TGTGCCAGCAGTTTATACCCTTCAGACAGGACCTCCTACGAGCAGTACTTC.

This clonotype has a handful of counts. This chain links TRBV3-1 with TRBJ1-1, with D possibly matching TRBD1 (5 bases). Germline V gene lookup returns CDR1 LGHDT and CDR2 YNNKEL (reference sequence). This CDR3 comprises 18 residues. V shed 2 bases and J shed 5 bases, with 24 bases lying between them. CDR3 amino acids: CASSQLYRDGGRGTEAFF. CDR3 bases: TGTGCCAGCAGCCAACTTTACCGGGACGGAGGTCGCGGGACTGAAGCTTTCTTT.

V is TRBV3-1 and J is TRBJ1-5; TRBD1 might be the D (6 bases). Deletions cut 1 base from V and 3 bases from J, with 13 bases between. Germline V CDR1 and CDR2: LGHDT, YNNKEL (reference sequence). The CDR3 is 16 amino acids. CDR3 loop: CASSQGLWTANQPQHF. In DNA form, the CDR3 reads TGTGCCAGCAGCCAAGGATTGTGGACAGCCAATCAGCCCCAGCATTTT.

Ten or more counts support this clonotype. The V call is TRBV10-3, the J call TRBJ1-1; 8 bases align to TRBD1. V shed 0 bases, J shed 1 base, and the junction held 1 base outside the gene matches. The germline CDR1 and CDR2 sequences are ENHRY and SYGVKD. The CDR3 has 15 residues. This CDR3 is CAISESGTGNTEAFF. The CDR3 nucleotides read TGTGCCATCAGTGAGTCCGGGACAGGGAACACTGAAGCTTTCTTT.